This TCR beta chain was documented in a study of OX40 agonist ivuxolimab in advanced cancers. Study information: A male proportion of about 84% was recorded, with mean age about 54 years and range roughly 23 to 79. Study findings and constraints: On average, a greater number of expanded clones characterised CD8+ T cells relative to CD4+. Some of the nonresponding patients also showed low levels of normalized T-cell clonal expansion.

Germline CDR1 reads SQVTM; CDR2 reads ANQGSEA. Trimming removed 7 bases from V and 6 bases from J; junction bases left unmatched: 8. CDR3 length: 13 residues. Concerning this clone: Its specificity is not known.

Researchers took blood at baseline, on cycle 4 day 1, and on cycle 7 day 1. This table comes from immunoSEQ multiplex PCR, and its TCRdb copy is limited to in-frame clones, with some not included. The sample consists of over 55,000 clones, more than 80% of them appearing once. This TCR was recovered from an adult with an advanced solid tumor such as melanoma, head and neck, liver or kidney cancer. The sample consisted of CD4+ or CD8+ T cells sorted from blood, taken in a trial of the OX40 agonist ivuxolimab. V and J are TRBV29-1 and TRBJ2-3, with 9 bases matching TRBD1. The CDR3 DNA reads as TGCAGCGCCGCGGGACAGGGAGGGGATACGCAGTATTTT. Protein product: CSAAGQGGDTQYF.